A single sample gave rise to the 9 T cell receptor beta chains below, sequenced in a study of blood T cell repertoires in COVID-19. Here immunoSEQ multiplex PCR was the method, and the copy in TCRdb shows in-frame clones only, minus some. The repertoire holds 150,000 to 200,000 clones, with 80% to 95% as singletons. The sequenced sample was peripheral blood. These receptors originate from a woman aged 50 to 65 with acute or convalescent COVID-19.

The V and J genes are TRBV6-5 and TRBJ2-1, with 10 bases matching TRBD2. Trimming took 6 bases from V and 0 from J; bases not matched to a gene: 2. Germline CDR1 reads MNHEY; CDR2 reads SVGAGI. The CDR3 spans 15 residues. CDR3 amino acids: CASRGLAVSYNEQFF. CDR3 in DNA: TGTGCCAGCAGAGGACTAGCGGTCTCCTACAATGAGCAGTTCTTC.

A note on this clone: The same CDR3 is also encoded by other DNA sequences in this sample. The chain recombines TRBV30 with TRBJ1-1; no clear D gene. Germline V gene data show CDR1 as GTSNPN and CDR2 as SVGIG (reference sequence). Trimming cost V 0 bases and J 1 base, with 6 bases left between them. This CDR3 contains 13 residues. CDR3: CAWSVQENTEAFF. In DNA, the CDR3 is TGTGCCTGGAGTGTCCAGGAGAACACTGAAGCTTTCTTT.

The rearrangement joins TRBV19 to TRBJ1-1, with D possibly being TRBD1 (6 bases). The length of the CDR3 is 16 residues. CDR1 and CDR2 from the germline V gene are LNHDA and SQIVND (reference sequence). The V end lost 5 bases, the J end lost 3 bases, and 19 bases lay between the germline ends. The CDR3 sequence is CASSAAGAGFDTEAFF. Here the CDR3 DNA reads TGTGCCAGTAGTGCGGCAGGGGCAGGCTTTGACACTGAAGCTTTCTTT.

This clone was recorded once. The chain joins TRBV30 to TRBJ1-6; perhaps TRBD1 as D (5 bases). V lost 3 bases to trimming and J lost 10 bases, with 7 bases between them. The CDR3 is 11 amino acids. The germline gives CDR1 GTSNPN, CDR2 SVGIG (reference sequence). For the CDR3, the DNA is TGTGCCTGGAGGGACAACTCACCCCTCCACTTT. Translating gives CAWRDNSPLHF.

In its sample, this clone was seen once. This chain links TRBV14 with TRBJ2-1, with 10 positions matching TRBD2. V gave up 3 bases and J gave up 4 bases; unmatched junction bases: 9. The CDR3 contains 17 residues. Per germline, CDR1 SGHDN and CDR2 FVKESK. The CDR3 DNA reads as TGTGCCAGCAGCCACAGGTTTCAGCGGGGGGGATACAATGAGCAGTTCTTC. Translating it yields CASSHRFQRGGYNEQFF.

This clone showed up just once. This sequence joins TRBV30 and TRBJ2-5, with 7 bases fitting TRBD2. The CDR3 loop spans 14 amino acids. Germline assignment: CDR1 GTSNPN and CDR2 SVGIG (reference sequence). Trimming removed 1 base from V and 2 bases from J; junction bases left unmatched: 4. CDR3 sequence: CAWSAGAGQETQYF. DNA of the CDR3: TGTGCCTGGAGTGCCGGAGCGGGGCAAGAGACCCAGTACTTC. Filled out from reference TRBV30 and TRBJ2-5, the complete variable domain reads SQTIHQWPATLVQPVGSPLSLECTVEGTSNPNLYWYRQAAGRGLQLLFYSVGIGQISSEVPQNLSASRPQDRQFILSSKKLLLSDSGFYLCAWSAGAGQETQYFGPGTRLLVL.

V usage is TRBV5-4 and J usage is TRBJ2-7; a weak D match, TRBD2 (6 bases). This CDR3 is 14 amino acids long. The V gene's germline CDR1 is SGHNT and CDR2 YYREEE (reference sequence). Trimming stripped 3 bases from V and 4 bases from J, with 14 bases between. The CDR3 protein is CASSSSGTSYEQYF. CDR3 sequence (DNA): TGTGCCAGCAGCTCCTCCGGGACTTCGTACGAGCAGTACTTC. The full variable domain, in which reference TRBV5-4 and TRBJ2-7 provide the parts outside the CDR3, is ETGVTQSPTHLIKTRGQQVTLRCSSQSGHNTVSWYQQALGQGPQFIFQYYREEENGRGNFPPRFSGLQFPNYSSELNVNALELDDSALYLCASSSSGTSYEQYFGPGTRLTVT.

This chain connects TRBV11-2 to TRBJ1-2; D remains unclear. CDR3 length: 12 residues. V was cut by 2 bases and J by 8 bases, with 9 bases left in between. CDR1 SGHAT and CDR2 FQNNGV come from the germline V gene. The CDR3 coding sequence is TGTGCCAGCAGCTTAACGGCGGAGGGCTACACCTTC. Translating gives CASSLTAEGYTF.

This clone was found once. This chain connects TRBV5-4 to TRBJ2-1; no firm D call. The CDR3 runs to 12 residues. With 2 bases removed from V and 5 bases from J, the gap between germline ends came to 5 bases. From germline, CDR1 is SGHNT and CDR2 YYREEE (reference sequence). The CDR3 region is CASSLQHNEQFF. In nucleotides, the CDR3 is TGTGCCAGCAGCTTACAACACAATGAGCAGTTCTTC.